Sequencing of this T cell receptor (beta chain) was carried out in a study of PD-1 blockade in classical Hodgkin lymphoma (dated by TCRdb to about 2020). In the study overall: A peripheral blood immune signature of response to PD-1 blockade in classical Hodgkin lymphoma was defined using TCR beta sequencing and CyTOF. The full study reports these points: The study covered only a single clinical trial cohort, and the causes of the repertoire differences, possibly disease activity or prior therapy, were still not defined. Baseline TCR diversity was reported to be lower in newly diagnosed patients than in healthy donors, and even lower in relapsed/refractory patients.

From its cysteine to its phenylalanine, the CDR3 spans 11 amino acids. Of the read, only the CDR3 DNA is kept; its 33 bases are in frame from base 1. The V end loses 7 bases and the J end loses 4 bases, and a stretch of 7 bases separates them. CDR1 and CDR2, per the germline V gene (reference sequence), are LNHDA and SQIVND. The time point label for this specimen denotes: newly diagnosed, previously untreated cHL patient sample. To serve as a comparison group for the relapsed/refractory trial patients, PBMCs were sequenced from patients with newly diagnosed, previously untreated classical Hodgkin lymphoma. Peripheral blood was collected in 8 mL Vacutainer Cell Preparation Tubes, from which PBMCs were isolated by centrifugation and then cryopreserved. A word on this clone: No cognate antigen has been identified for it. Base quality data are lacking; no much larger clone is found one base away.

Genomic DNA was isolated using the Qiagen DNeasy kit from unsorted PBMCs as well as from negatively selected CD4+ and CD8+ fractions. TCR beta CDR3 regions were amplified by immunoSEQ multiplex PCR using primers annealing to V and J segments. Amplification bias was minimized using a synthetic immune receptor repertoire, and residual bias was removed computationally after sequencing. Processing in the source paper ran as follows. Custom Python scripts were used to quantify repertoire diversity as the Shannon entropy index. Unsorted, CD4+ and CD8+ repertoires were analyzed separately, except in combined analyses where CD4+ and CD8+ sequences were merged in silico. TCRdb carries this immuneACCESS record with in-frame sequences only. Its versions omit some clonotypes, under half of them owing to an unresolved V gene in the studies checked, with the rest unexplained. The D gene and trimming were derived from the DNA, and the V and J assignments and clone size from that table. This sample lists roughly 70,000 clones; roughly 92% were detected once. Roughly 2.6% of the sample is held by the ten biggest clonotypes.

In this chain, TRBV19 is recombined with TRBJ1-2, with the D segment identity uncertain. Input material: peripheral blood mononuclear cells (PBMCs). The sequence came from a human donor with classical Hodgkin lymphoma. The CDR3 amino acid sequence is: CASISGYGYTF. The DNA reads TGTGCCAGTATCAGTGGCTATGGCTACACCTTC.